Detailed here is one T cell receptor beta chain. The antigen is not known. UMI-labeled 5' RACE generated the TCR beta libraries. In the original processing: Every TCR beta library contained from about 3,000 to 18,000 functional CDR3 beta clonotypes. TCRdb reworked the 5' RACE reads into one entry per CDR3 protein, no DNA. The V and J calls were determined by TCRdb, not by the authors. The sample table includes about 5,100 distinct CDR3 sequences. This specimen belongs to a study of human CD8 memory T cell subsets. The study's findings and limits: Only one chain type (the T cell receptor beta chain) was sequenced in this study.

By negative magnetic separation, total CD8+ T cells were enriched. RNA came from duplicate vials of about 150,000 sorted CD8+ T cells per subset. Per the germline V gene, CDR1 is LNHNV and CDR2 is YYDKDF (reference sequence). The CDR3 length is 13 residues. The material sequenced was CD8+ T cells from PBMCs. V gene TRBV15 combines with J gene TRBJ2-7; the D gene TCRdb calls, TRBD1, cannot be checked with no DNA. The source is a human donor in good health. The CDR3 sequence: CATSSNDRVEQYF.